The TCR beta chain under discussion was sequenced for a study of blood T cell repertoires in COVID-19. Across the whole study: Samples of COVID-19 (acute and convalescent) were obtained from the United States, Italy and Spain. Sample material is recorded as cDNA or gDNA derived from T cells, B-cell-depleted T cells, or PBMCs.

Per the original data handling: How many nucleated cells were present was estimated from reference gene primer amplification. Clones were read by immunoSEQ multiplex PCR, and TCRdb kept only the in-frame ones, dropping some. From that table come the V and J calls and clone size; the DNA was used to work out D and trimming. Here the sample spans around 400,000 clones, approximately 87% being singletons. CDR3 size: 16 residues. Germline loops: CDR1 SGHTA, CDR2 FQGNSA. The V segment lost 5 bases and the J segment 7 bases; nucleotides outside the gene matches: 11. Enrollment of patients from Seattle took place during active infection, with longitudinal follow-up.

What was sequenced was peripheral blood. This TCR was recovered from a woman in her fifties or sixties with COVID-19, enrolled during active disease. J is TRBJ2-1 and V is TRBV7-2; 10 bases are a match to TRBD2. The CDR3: CASSPLGSGGANEQFF. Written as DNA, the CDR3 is TGTGCCAGCAGCCCCCTGGGCAGCGGGGGGGCTAATGAGCAGTTCTTC.